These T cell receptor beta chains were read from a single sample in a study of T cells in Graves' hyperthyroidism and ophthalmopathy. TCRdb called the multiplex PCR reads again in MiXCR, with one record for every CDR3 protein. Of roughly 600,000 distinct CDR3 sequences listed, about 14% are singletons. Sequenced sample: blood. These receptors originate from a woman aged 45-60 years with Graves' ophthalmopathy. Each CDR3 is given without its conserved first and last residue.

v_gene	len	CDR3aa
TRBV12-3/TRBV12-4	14	ASSRNIVVLYNEQF
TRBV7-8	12	ASSLYQSQETQY
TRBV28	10	ASSFLTWGYT
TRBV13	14	ASSHRTERVGTEAF
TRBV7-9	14	ASSSGQGIIGNEQF
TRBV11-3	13	ASSLTGIPNTEAF
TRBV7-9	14	ASSLSGGPNGYGYT
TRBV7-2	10	ASSPHNEKLF
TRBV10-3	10	AISGNQETQY
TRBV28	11	ASKTLGPYGYT
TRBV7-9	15	ASSPKTSGSNTGELF
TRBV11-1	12	ACSVPGLLYEQF
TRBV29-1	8	SVEVTEAF
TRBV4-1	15	ASSQVWSWQKQETQY
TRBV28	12	ASSSSGYTGELF
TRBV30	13	AWTSAGGRRAEQY
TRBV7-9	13	ASSRQVSNTGELF
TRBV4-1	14	ASSPIPTGSNYGYT
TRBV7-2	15	ASSPHSGSTSTDTQY
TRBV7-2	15	ASSLGLLEGYSYGYT